Given below is one TCR beta chain in context. The sample is drawn from a study of blood T cell repertoires in COVID-19. In the study overall: Specimens from acute and convalescent COVID-19 originated in the United States, Italy and Spain. T cells, B-cell-depleted T cells, or PBMCs supplied cDNA or gDNA.

Original processing methods: Cell counts per sample came from amplifying reference gene primers. Using immunoSEQ multiplex PCR, the repertoire was profiled, and TCRdb retains in-frame clones only, with some absent. That table supplies the V and J calls and clone size; D and trimming were determined from the DNA. The table has 30,000 to 45,000 clones, about 77% seen once. The CDR3 is made up of 18 amino acids. The sequenced material came from peripheral blood. The chain couples TRBV21-1 to TRBJ1-6; the table's D gene call, TRBD1, was not cross checked with the DNA. TRBV21-1 is termed a pseudogene. This TCR came from a man in his 60s with acute or convalescent COVID-19. The CDR3 region is CASSIPGQGDESFMNRHF. The CDR3 DNA reads TGTGCCAGCAGCATCCCGGGACAGGGGGATGAATCATTCATGAACCGCCACTTT.